The 13 T cell receptor beta chains below come from one sample, sequenced in a study of CD8+CD57+ T cells in acquired aplastic anemia. Patients picked for sequencing had shown CD8+CD57+ cell expansion detected by flow cytometry. CDR3 and TCR beta VDJ profiling relied on genomic DNA as the template. TCRdb re-derived calls from the reads in MiXCR, one entry per CDR3 protein. Among fewer than 200,000 distinct CDR3 sequences, 40% to 55% were seen once, and the ten largest hold 0.85% to 1.2%. The sequenced material came from sorted CD4+, CD8+, or CD8+CD57+ T cells (not recorded which) from PBMCs. The receptor set was obtained from a human donor with aplastic anemia.

V is TRBV29-1 and J is TRBJ1-2, with unresolved D. The CDR3 length is 13 residues. With 7 bases removed from V and 6 bases from J, the gap between germline ends came to 18 bases. Germline assignment: CDR1 SQVTM and CDR2 ANQGSEA. CDR3 amino acids: CSARIGRANGYTF. The CDR3, as DNA: TGCAGCGCCCGAATAGGTAGGGCTAATGGCTACACCTTC.

The chain is built from TRBV6-5 and TRBJ2-5; 8 nucleotides align to TRBD2. The length of the CDR3 is 16 residues. Trimming at V came to 2 bases and at J to 1 base, leaving 6 bases not matched to a gene. Germline V gene data show CDR1 as MNHEY and CDR2 as SVGAGI. CDR3 nucleotides: TGTGCCAGCAGTTACCGCCCGGGAGGGACCCAAGAGACCCAGTACTTC. Translating it yields CASSYRPGGTQETQYF.

Points on this clonotype: Since a much larger clone is just one base distant, this may be a read error. The chain joins TRBV6-1 to TRBJ2-2, with D possibly TRBD2 on 6 matching bases. The length of the CDR3 is 13 residues. Germline CDR1 MNHNS, CDR2 SASEGT. CDR3 in amino acids: CASTISNTGGLFF. CDR3 coding DNA: TGTGCCAGCACCATCAGCAACACCGGGGGGCTGTTTTTT.

Many counts were recorded for this clonotype. The chain recombines TRBV20-1 with TRBJ1-1, with 8 positions matching TRBD1. The CDR3 is made up of 16 amino acids. CDR1 is DFQATT and CDR2 is SNEGSKA in the germline V gene (reference sequence). V trimming: 3 bases; J trimming: 1 base; junction bases outside the gene matches: 10. The CDR3 DNA reads as TGCAGTGCTAGCCCCGTTTGGACAGGGTGGAACACTGAAGCTTTCTTT. Its translation is CSASPVWTGWNTEAFF.

The rearrangement uses TRBV29-1 and TRBJ2-5, with TRBD1 matching over 9 bases. CDR1 and CDR2 from the germline V gene are SQVTM and ANQGSEA. The CDR3 has 14 residues. V lost 8 bases to trimming and J lost 5 bases; unmatched junction nucleotides: 12. The CDR3 sequence is CSSRQQGARETQYF. CDR3 in DNA: TGCAGCTCGCGGCAACAGGGGGCGCGGGAGACCCAGTACTTC.

Only one count was recorded for this clonotype. One junction end disagrees with the germline gene, perhaps due to a read error. The chain combines TRBV2 with TRBJ2-6; 9 bases map to TRBD1. From germline, CDR1 is SNHLY and CDR2 FYNNEI. CDR3 length: 12 residues. This CDR3 reads CASRGDRDTEAF. CDR3 DNA: TGTGCCAGCAGGGGGGACAGGGACACTGAAGCTTTC.

Here the CDR3 DNA reads TGTGCCAGCAGCTTTCTATTGGGGGGGGCCCCGCAAGAGACCCAGTACTTC. Its protein product is CASSFLLGGAPQETQYF. The V call is TRBV7-8, the J call TRBJ2-5; D may be TRBD2 (7 bases). The CDR3 spans 17 residues. Germline lookup yields CDR1 SGHVS and CDR2 FQNEAQ. The V and J ends lost 3 bases and 2 bases respectively, with 19 bases between them. The full variable domain, in which reference TRBV7-8 and TRBJ2-5 provide the parts outside the CDR3, is GAGVSQSPRYKVAKRGQDVALRCDPISGHVSLFWYQQALGQGPEFLTYFQNEAQLDKSGLPSDRFFAERPEGSVSTLKIQRTQQEDSAVYLCASSFLLGGAPQETQYFGPGTRLLVL.

This clonotype was counted many times. The chain combines TRBV2 with TRBJ2-7, with TRBD2 identical over 8 bases. The CDR3 extends over 16 amino acids. V gave up 4 bases and J gave up 3 bases; unmatched junction bases: 11. Germline V gene sequence: CDR1 SNHLY, CDR2 FYNNEI. In DNA, the CDR3 is TGTGCCAGCAGTGGCCGGGGGGGACGGGGGGGCTACGAGCAGTACTTC. Its translation: CASSGRGGRGGYEQYF.

As to this clonotype: Likely a read error: the CDR3 ends without its conserved phenylalanine or tryptophan. The chain combines TRBV12-3 or TRBV12-4 with TRBJ2-5; D gene ambiguous. V dropped 2 bases and J dropped 5 bases, with 9 bases sitting between them. The CDR3 is made up of 13 amino acids. In nucleotides, the CDR3 is TGTGCCAGCAGTTTATGGCTGTTCGAGACCCAGTACCTC. Translated: CASSLWLFETQYL.

This clonotype was recorded a few times. The genes are TRBV2 and TRBJ2-1; possible D gene TRBD1, 6 bases. V was cut by 8 bases and J by 16 bases, with 18 bases left in between. The germline CDR1 and CDR2 sequences are SNHLY and FYNNEI. The CDR3 extends over 11 amino acids. Here the CDR3 reads CASRDIASEFF. The CDR3 region has the DNA TGTGCCAGCCGGGACATAGCTTCTGAATTCTTC.

Comments on this clonotype: This CDR3 is missing its conserved last phenylalanine or tryptophan, likely due to a read error. The chain recombines TRBV2 with TRBJ1-1; 7 bases line up with TRBD1. Germline CDR1 is SNHLY and CDR2 is FYNNEI. The CDR3 is made up of 13 amino acids. This CDR3 is CATAAGGGTEAFS. CDR3 nucleotides: TGTGCTACCGCAGCAGGGGGGGGCACTGAAGCTTTCTCT.

Turning to this clonotype: Possible read error: a much larger clone is one base away. J is TRBJ1-1 and V is TRBV12-3 or TRBV12-4, with TRBD1 as a possible D gene (6 bases). The CDR3 length is 14 residues. Here the CDR3 DNA reads TGTGCCAGCAGTACCGGGGGCAGGAACACTGTAGCTTTCTTT. Translation: CASSTGGRNTVAFF.

This clonotype was recorded many times. The chain is built from TRBV9 and TRBJ2-2; D gene unclear. The V and J ends lost 0 bases and 7 bases respectively, with 4 bases between them. Per germline, CDR1 SGDLS and CDR2 YYNGEE. The CDR3 runs 12 residues. CDR3 region: CASSVEIGELFF. Here the CDR3 DNA reads TGTGCCAGCAGCGTAGAAATCGGGGAGCTGTTTTTT.